This record concerns one T cell receptor (beta chain) sequence. CDR1 SGDLS and CDR2 YYNGEE come from the germline V gene. J gave up 6 bases and V 4 bases, and 7 bases lay outside the gene matches. The CDR3 is 15 residues long. These data belong to a study of patients and donors after allogeneic stem cell transplantation. One entry per CDR3 protein, called by TCRdb with MiXCR from the RT-PCR reads. The sample shows some 2,300 distinct CDR3 sequences, over 7.5% of them seen only once. This sequence originates from a human donor who was either an allogeneic HSCT recipient or a stem cell or donor lymphocyte infusion donor (not recorded which). It is not recorded whose cells these are; they may come from a transplant donor. Sample: blood, either unsorted or a sorted T cell fraction (not recorded which). The chain employs TRBV9 and TRBJ2-1, with 10 positions matching TRBD1. For the CDR3, the DNA is TGTGCCAGCAGCCCGAGACAGGGGGCAGGCAATGAGCAGTTCTTC. Its protein product is CASSPRQGAGNEQFF.